This TCR beta chain was captured by sequencing in a study of blood T cell repertoires in COVID-19. On the study more broadly: PBMCs, B-cell-depleted T cells, or T cells provided the cDNA or gDNA that made up the material.

With V trimmed by 5 bases and J by 3 bases, 6 bases remained unmatched. The CDR3 spans 15 residues. Germline CDR1 and CDR2: SGHTA and FQGTGA. Generated by immunoSEQ multiplex PCR, the TCRdb table keeps only in-frame clones and is missing some. The data hold roughly 150,000 clones, with around 75% observed a single time. This sequence originates from an elderly woman with acute or convalescent COVID-19. The material sequenced was peripheral blood. The chain couples TRBV7-3 to TRBJ2-3, with 9 bases that match TRBD1. The chain's CDR3 is CASSVTGGETDTQYF. Here the CDR3 DNA reads TGTGCCAGCAGCGTGACAGGGGGGGAGACAGATACGCAGTATTTT.